Each of the 27 T cell receptor beta chains below was sequenced from the same sample in a study of beta chain features in type 1 diabetes. The study reverse transcribed the entire isolated RNA, so it sequenced expressed TCRB transcripts. The method was immunoSEQ multiplex PCR; TCRdb's version includes in-frame clones alone and lacks a portion of them. The table has about 140,000 clones, approximately 10% seen once; the top ten hold around 0.65%. Sequencing was carried out using central memory CD4+ T cells from blood. Every receptor here comes from a woman between 40 and 50 years old in good health.

The rearrangement uses TRBV5-6 and TRBJ1-5; TRBD1 agrees at 9 bases. This CDR3 is 15 amino acids long. With V trimmed by 4 bases and J by 4 bases, 6 bases remained unmatched. Per the germline V gene, CDR1 is SGHDT and CDR2 is YYEEEE. The CDR3 DNA reads TGTGCCAGCAGCACAGGGGGCGCCCCGAATCAGCCCCAGCATTTT. The encoded protein is CASSTGGAPNQPQHF.

This clone was counted between two and nine times. The chain carries TRBV7-9 and TRBJ2-7; D call uncertain. Germline V gene lookup returns CDR1 SEHNR and CDR2 FQNEAQ (reference sequence). CDR3 size: 15 residues. Trimming stripped 4 bases from V and 3 bases from J, with 16 bases between. CDR3 amino acids: CASSSSQKSLYEQYF. The CDR3 coding sequence is TGTGCCAGCAGCTCCTCACAGAAATCTCTCTACGAGCAGTACTTC.

The chain uses TRBV6-5 and TRBJ1-1; maybe TRBD1 (6 bases). The CDR3 spans 13 residues. The V and J ends lost 6 bases and 10 bases respectively, with 18 bases between them. Germline V gives CDR1 MNHEY, CDR2 SVGAGI. The CDR3 spells CASRSSGGLLAFF. CDR3 in DNA: TGTGCCAGCAGGTCATCCGGGGGGCTGTTAGCTTTCTTT.

There are a few counts of this clone. V usage is TRBV19 and J usage is TRBJ2-1; 8 positions agree with TRBD2. Germline V CDR1 and CDR2: LNHDA, SQIVND (reference sequence). V dropped 5 bases and J dropped 2; count of bases not matched to a gene: 2. This CDR3 spans 14 amino acids. The CDR3 here is CASSGTRTYNEQFF. The CDR3 coding sequence is TGTGCCAGTAGTGGGACTAGGACCTACAATGAGCAGTTCTTC.

This clone has more than one count but fewer than ten. The rearrangement links TRBV9 to TRBJ2-7; 9 bases line up with TRBD2. Trimming at V came to 2 bases and at J to 3 bases, leaving 3 bases not matched to a gene. This CDR3 spans 14 amino acids. The V gene's germline CDR1 is SGDLS and CDR2 YYNGEE. The CDR3 DNA is TGTGCCAGCAGCGTCGATAGCGGGGGCTACGAGCAGTACTTC. It specifies CASSVDSGGYEQYF. Full variable domain (rest looked up from reference TRBV9 and TRBJ2-7): DSGVTQTPKHLITATGQRVTLRCSPRSGDLSVYWYQQSLDQGLQFLIQYYNGEERAKGNILERFSAQQFPDLHSELNLSSLELGDSALYFCASSVDSGGYEQYFGPGTRLTVT.

The rearrangement links TRBV11-2 to TRBJ2-7; TRBD2 is a possible D gene (5 bases). V was trimmed by 6 bases and J by 4 bases, leaving 13 bases between them. CDR3 length equals 13 residues. The germline V gene encodes CDR1 SGHAT and CDR2 FQNNGV. Here the CDR3 DNA reads TGTGCCAGCAGTCCCAACCCGGGATACGAGCAGTACTTC. It translates to CASSPNPGYEQYF.

The chain uses TRBV7-9 and TRBJ2-7, with D possibly matching TRBD1 (5 bases). With 1 base removed from V and 2 bases from J, the gap between germline ends came to 6 bases. The CDR3 consists of 13 residues. The germline CDR1 and CDR2 sequences are SEHNR and FQNEAQ (reference sequence). The CDR3 sequence is CASSLDRTYEQYF. In DNA form, the CDR3 reads TGTGCCAGCAGCTTAGACAGGACCTACGAGCAGTACTTC.

This sequence joins TRBV5-1 and TRBJ1-2; 7 positions match TRBD1. Unmatched junction bases numbered 8, after V lost 4 bases and J lost 2 bases. The CDR3 covers 15 residues. CDR1 and CDR2 from the germline V gene are SGHRS and YFSETQ. The CDR3 is CASSPSGTENYGYTF. The CDR3 nucleotides read TGCGCCAGCAGCCCCTCCGGGACAGAAAACTATGGCTACACCTTC.

Ten or more counts support this clone. The chain couples TRBV6-6 to TRBJ1-6; D is possibly TRBD1 (5 bases). The CDR3 is 11 residues long. The V and J ends lost 5 bases and 14 bases respectively, with 10 bases between them. Per the germline V gene, CDR1 is MNHNY and CDR2 is SVGAGI (reference sequence). The CDR3 bases are TGTGCCAGCAGTGACAGAGTGTCCCTCCACTTT. It encodes CASSDRVSLHF.

The rearrangement joins TRBV7-2 to TRBJ2-3, with D perhaps TRBD2 (7 bases). The ends were cut back, 1 base at V and 10 bases at J, with 15 bases in the middle. This CDR3 has 14 residues. Per germline, CDR1 SGHTA and CDR2 FQGNSA. Written as DNA, the CDR3 is TGTGCCAGCAGCTTAGGGGGATCGGGGGGCCCGCAGTATTTT. Translating gives CASSLGGSGGPQYF.

This clone was counted a few times. The V and J genes are TRBV7-8 and TRBJ1-2; maybe TRBD1 (5 bases). This CDR3 is 14 amino acids long. The germline V and J ends were trimmed by 5 bases and 8 bases, with 18 bases remaining between them. The germline V gene has CDR1 SGHVS and CDR2 FQNEAQ. CDR3 nucleotides: TGTGCCAGCAGCCTTGCCGTCGGGGGTCGCGGCTACACCTTC. Amino acid sequence: CASSLAVGGRGYTF.

This clone was recorded a few times. The chain employs TRBV6-4 and TRBJ2-1, with 8 bases identical to TRBD1. V dropped 6 bases and J dropped 12; count of bases not matched to a gene: 10. The CDR3 loop spans 13 amino acids. Germline CDR1 is MRHNA and CDR2 is SNTAGT. The CDR3 DNA is TGTGCCAGCAGCTTCGGACAGGGCAAGGTGCAGTTCTTC. It specifies CASSFGQGKVQFF.

In this sample, this clone turned up a few times. The J gene is TRBJ2-5, the V gene TRBV2, with 11 bases aligning to TRBD2. J lost 2 bases, V lost 5 bases, and 4 bases had no gene match. CDR3 length: 15 amino acids. Germline V gives CDR1 SNHLY, CDR2 FYNNEI. The CDR3 DNA reads TGTGCCAGCAGTCAGACTAGCGGGGCTCAAGAGACCCAGTACTTC. It translates to CASSQTSGAQETQYF.

J is TRBJ1-5 and V is TRBV7-6; D remains unclear. The germline V and J ends were trimmed by 5 bases and 6 bases, with 11 bases remaining between them. The CDR3 contains 13 residues. Germline loops: CDR1 SGHVS, CDR2 FNYEAQ. The CDR3 is CASSPRGPQPQHF. CDR3 nucleotide sequence: TGTGCCAGCAGCCCACGTGGGCCTCAGCCCCAGCATTTT.

J is TRBJ2-1 and V is TRBV6-5; TRBD2 matches 8 bases. With 7 bases clipped from V and 6 bases from J, the junction kept 11 bases outside the gene matches. Germline assignment: CDR1 MNHEY and CDR2 SVGAGI. The CDR3 length is 15 residues. DNA of the CDR3: TGTGCCAGCATGCGGACTAGCTCTTTCCTCAATGAGCAGTTCTTC. As protein: CASMRTSSFLNEQFF.

The V gene is TRBV6-1, the J gene TRBJ2-2, with a weak D call TRBD2 (5 bases). The V gene's germline CDR1 is MNHNS and CDR2 SASEGT. V was cut by 6 bases and J by 5 bases, with 13 bases left in between. This CDR3 comprises 14 residues. The CDR3: CASSPFGKTGELFF. In DNA form, the CDR3 reads TGTGCCAGCAGCCCTTTCGGGAAGACCGGGGAGCTGTTTTTT.

In this sample, this clone turned up a few times. The chain joins TRBV10-2 to TRBJ1-2; 8 nucleotides match TRBD1. Germline V gene data show CDR1 as WSHSY and CDR2 as SAAADI. The CDR3 covers 13 residues. V was clipped by 6 bases and J by 8 bases; unmatched bases: 8. This chain's CDR3 is CASRGTGVSGYTF. The CDR3 DNA follows: TGCGCCAGCAGGGGGACAGGAGTATCCGGCTACACCTTC.

The chain has TRBV15 and TRBJ2-1, with 10 bases that match TRBD1. V lost 0 bases and J lost 8; bases outside the gene matches: 10. CDR1 is LNHNV and CDR2 is YYDKDF in the germline V gene (reference sequence). This CDR3 is built from 17 residues. Here the CDR3 DNA reads TGTGCCACCAGCAGAGATCAAACCGGGACAGGGGACGATGAGCAGTTCTTC. Protein sequence: CATSRDQTGTGDDEQFF.

The genes are TRBV7-9 and TRBJ2-1; 8 positions match TRBD1. There are 16 residues in the CDR3. V lost 5 bases, J lost 7 bases, and 13 bases stayed unmatched. Germline V gene lookup returns CDR1 SEHNR and CDR2 FQNEAQ (reference sequence). This CDR3 reads CASSLRSGGQGNEQFF. Written as DNA, the CDR3 is TGTGCCAGCAGCCTGAGATCCGGCGGACAGGGAAATGAGCAGTTCTTC.

The sample holds a few counts of this clone. The chain links TRBV18 to TRBJ2-5, with D perhaps matching TRBD1 (5 bases). V dropped 2 bases and J dropped 0 bases, with 10 bases sitting between them. This CDR3 is built from 15 residues. Per the germline V gene, CDR1 is KGHSH and CDR2 is LQKENI. The CDR3 region is CASSPYQGNQETQYF. CDR3 nucleotides: TGTGCCAGCTCACCATATCAGGGCAACCAAGAGACCCAGTACTTC.

This clone was seen a handful of times. The V call is TRBV5-1, the J call TRBJ1-5, with 9 bases that match TRBD1. The CDR3 spans 15 residues. Germline CDR1 and CDR2: SGHRS and YFSETQ. V was pared by 7 bases and J by 1 base, with 6 bases of the junction left unmatched. In DNA form, the CDR3 reads TGCGCCAGCGCATTGGGGACAGGGAGCAATCAGCCCCAGCATTTT. Its protein is CASALGTGSNQPQHF.

This clone was recorded many times. The rearrangement uses TRBV5-6 and TRBJ2-1; TRBD1 is a possible D gene (5 bases). The CDR3 has 12 residues. CDR1 SGHDT and CDR2 YYEEEE come from the germline V gene. V lost 1 base and J lost 14, with 13 bases in between. The CDR3 loop is CASSLPQLDKFF. As DNA, the CDR3 is TGTGCCAGCAGCTTGCCGCAACTGGACAAGTTCTTC.

This clone was recorded many times. V gene TRBV6-6 combines with J gene TRBJ2-7; 11 positions match TRBD2. Unmatched junction bases numbered 7, after V lost 2 bases and J lost 7 bases. The CDR3 consists of 15 residues. CDR1 MNHNY and CDR2 SVGAGI come from the germline V gene (reference sequence). CDR3 protein: CASSYPRLAGSEQYF. The DNA of the CDR3 is TGTGCCAGCAGTTACCCGCGACTAGCGGGGAGTGAGCAGTACTTC.

The CDR3 coding sequence is TGTGCCAGCAGCTTAGGGGTCCGGGACACAAATCAGCCCCAGCATTTT. Translating gives CASSLGVRDTNQPQHF. The chain joins TRBV7-9 to TRBJ1-5, with a tentative D call TRBD1 (6 bases). V lost 1 base, J lost 4 bases, and 14 bases lay in between. The germline CDR1 and CDR2 sequences are SEHNR and FQNEAQ (reference sequence). The CDR3 has 16 amino acids.

This clone was recorded a few times. The chain has TRBV4-2 and TRBJ2-1, with D perhaps matching TRBD1 (6 bases). In germline, CDR1 is LGHNA, CDR2 YNFKEQ. V lost 3 bases and J lost 9, with 18 bases in between. The CDR3 totals 15 residues. CDR3 coding DNA: TGTGCCAGCAGCCAGTCCACAGGGTCAGTTGTTGAGCAGTTCTTC. Its translation: CASSQSTGSVVEQFF.

A few counts support this clone. The rearrangement links TRBV27 to TRBJ1-2; possibly TRBD1 for D (6 bases). V lost 5 bases, J lost 6 bases, and 16 bases lay in between. The CDR3 covers 14 residues. Germline CDR1 reads MNHEY; CDR2 reads SMNVEV (reference sequence). Written as DNA, the CDR3 is TGTGCCAGCAGTGCCATAGACAGGACCGATGGCTACACCTTC. It specifies CASSAIDRTDGYTF.

The chain is built from TRBV7-8 and TRBJ1-2; tentative D call: TRBD1 (5 bases). CDR3 size: 14 residues. V was clipped by 0 bases and J by 2 bases, with 7 bases between them. Germline V lookup: CDR1 SGHVS, CDR2 FQNEAQ. CDR3 bases: TGTGCCAGCAGCTTAGCGAACAGGAACTATGGCTACACCTTC. It encodes CASSLANRNYGYTF.